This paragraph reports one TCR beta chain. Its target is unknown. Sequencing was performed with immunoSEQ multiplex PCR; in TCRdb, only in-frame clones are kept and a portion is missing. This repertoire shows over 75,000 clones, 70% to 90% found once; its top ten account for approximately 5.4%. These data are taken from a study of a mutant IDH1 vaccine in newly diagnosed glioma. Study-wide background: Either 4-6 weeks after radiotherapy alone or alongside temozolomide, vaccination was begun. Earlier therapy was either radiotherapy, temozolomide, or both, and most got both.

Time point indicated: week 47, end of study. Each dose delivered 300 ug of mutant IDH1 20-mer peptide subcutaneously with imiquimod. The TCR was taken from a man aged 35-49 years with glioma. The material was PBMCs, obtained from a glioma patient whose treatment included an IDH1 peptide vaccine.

CDR3 nucleotide sequence: TGTGCCAGCAGCTTAACGGGTTTGGACACTTCCTACGAGCAGTACTTC. This sequence encodes CASSLTGLDTSYEQYF. This chain joins TRBV7-3 and TRBJ2-7, with D possibly matching TRBD1 (5 bases). CDR3 length equals 16 residues. The V end was cut by 0 bases, the J end by 1 base, with 13 bases between. Germline lookup yields CDR1 SGHTA and CDR2 FQGTGA.